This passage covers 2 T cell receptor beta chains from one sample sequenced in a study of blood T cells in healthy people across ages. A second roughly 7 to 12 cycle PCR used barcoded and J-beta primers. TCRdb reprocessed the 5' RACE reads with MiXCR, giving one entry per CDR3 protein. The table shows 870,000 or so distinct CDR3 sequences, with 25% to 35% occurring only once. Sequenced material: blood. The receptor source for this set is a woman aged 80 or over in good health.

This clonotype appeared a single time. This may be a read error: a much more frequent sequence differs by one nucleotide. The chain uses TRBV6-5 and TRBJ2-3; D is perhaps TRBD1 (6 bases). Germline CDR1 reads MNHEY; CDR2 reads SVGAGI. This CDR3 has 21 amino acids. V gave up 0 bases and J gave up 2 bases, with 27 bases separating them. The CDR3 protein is CASSYSSTVRMAVGATDTQYF. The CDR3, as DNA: TGTGCCAGCAGTTACTCGAGTACGGTCAGGATGGCTGTGGGGGCCACAGATACGCAGTATTTT.

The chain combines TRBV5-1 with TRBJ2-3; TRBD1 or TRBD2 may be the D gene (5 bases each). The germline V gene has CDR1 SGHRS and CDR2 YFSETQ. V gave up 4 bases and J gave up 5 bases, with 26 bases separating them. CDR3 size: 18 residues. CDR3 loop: CASSASPAESLRGDTQYF. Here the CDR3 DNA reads TGCGCCAGCAGCGCATCTCCAGCGGAATCCTTAAGGGGAGATACGCAGTATTTT.